This T cell receptor (beta chain) is drawn from a study of T cells in Graves' hyperthyroidism and ophthalmopathy. Whole-study context: Peripheral blood was secured at the point of initial diagnosis, before any treatment.

To note about this clonotype: Antigen unknown.

Amplified TCR beta CDR3 regions derived from RNA transcripts. A set of HTBI primers served as the primers for a first-round RT-PCR of the TCR CDR3. TCRdb fed the multiplex PCR reads into MiXCR, producing one record per CDR3 protein. The profile shows roughly 720,000 distinct CDR3 sequences, approximately 15% of them singletons. The CDR3 extends over 14 amino acids. Germline V lookup: CDR1 SGHRS, CDR2 YFSETQ. Trimming removed 4 bases from V and 6 bases from J; junction bases left unmatched: 7. The hyperthyroidism patients had all been newly diagnosed, and their disease duration was under 2 months. Their ages ranged from 18 to 65 years. Clinical symptoms, serum thyroxine and TRAb, thyroid ultrasound and orbital computed tomography were used for the diagnoses. Study-wide results and caveats: In the blood, most expanded thyroid clonotypes above 0.001 appeared as well.

The sequencing input was blood. V and J are TRBV5-1 and TRBJ1-2; 9 nucleotides match TRBD1. The TCR originated in a man aged 50-60 years with Graves' hyperthyroidism. This chain's CDR3 is CASSPTGGGDGYTF. The CDR3 bases are TGCGCCAGCAGCCCGACAGGGGGGGGAGATGGCTACACCTTC.